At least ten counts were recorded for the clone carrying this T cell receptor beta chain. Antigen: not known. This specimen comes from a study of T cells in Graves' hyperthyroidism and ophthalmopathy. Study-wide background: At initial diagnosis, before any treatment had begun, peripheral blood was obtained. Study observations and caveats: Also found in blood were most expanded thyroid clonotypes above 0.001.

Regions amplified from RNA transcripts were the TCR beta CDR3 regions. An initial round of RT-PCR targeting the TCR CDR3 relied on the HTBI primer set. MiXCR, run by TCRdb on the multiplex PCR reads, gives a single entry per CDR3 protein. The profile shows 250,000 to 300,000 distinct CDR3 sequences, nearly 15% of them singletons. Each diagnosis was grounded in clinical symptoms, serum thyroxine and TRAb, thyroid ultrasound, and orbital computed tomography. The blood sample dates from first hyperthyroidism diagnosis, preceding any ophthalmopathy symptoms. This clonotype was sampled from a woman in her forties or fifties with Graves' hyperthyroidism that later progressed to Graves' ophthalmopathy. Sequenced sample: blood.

The CDR3 nucleotides are TGCGCCAGCAGCTTGGACGGCGACACTGAAGCTTTCTTT. It encodes CASSLDGDTEAFF. The V call is TRBV5-1, the J call TRBJ1-1; D unclear. Germline values: CDR1 SGHRS, CDR2 YFSETQ. The ends were cut back, 0 bases at V and 3 bases at J, with 6 bases in the middle. CDR3 length: 13 residues.